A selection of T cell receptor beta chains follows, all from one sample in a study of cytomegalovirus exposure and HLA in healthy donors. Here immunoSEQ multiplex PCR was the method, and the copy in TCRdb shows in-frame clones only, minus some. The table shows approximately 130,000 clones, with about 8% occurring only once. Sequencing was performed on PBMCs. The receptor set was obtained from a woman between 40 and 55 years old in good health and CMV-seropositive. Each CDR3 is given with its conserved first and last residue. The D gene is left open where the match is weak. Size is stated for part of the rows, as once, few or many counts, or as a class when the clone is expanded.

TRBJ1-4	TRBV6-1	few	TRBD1	TGTGCCAGCAGGGAGACAGGGTATGAAAAACTGTTTTTT	CASRETGYEKLFF
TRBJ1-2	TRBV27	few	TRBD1	TGTGCCAGCAGATTTACCGGGACAGGGGCTGGCTACACCTTC	CASRFTGTGAGYTF
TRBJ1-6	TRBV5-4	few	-	TGTGCCAGCAGCCGACGGGATTCACCCCTCCACTTT	CASSRRDSPLHF
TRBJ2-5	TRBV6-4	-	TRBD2	TGTGCCAGCAGTGACACAGCGGGGGAGACCCAGTACTTC	CASSDTAGETQYF
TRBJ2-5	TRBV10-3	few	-	TGTGCCATCAGTGTGCAGCGCCTCCAAGAGACCCAGTACTTC	CAISVQRLQETQYF
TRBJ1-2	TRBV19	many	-	TGTGCCACCGGTGAGGTAGAAGGGGTGGAGAACTATGGCTACACCTTC	CATGEVEGVENYGYTF
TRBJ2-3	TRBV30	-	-	TGTGCCTGGAGTGTAGGTAGCGGTAGCACAGATACGCAGTATTTT	CAWSVGSGSTDTQYF
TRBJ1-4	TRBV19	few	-	TGTGCCAGTAGTATTGAGGGACTGGGAAAACTGTTTTTT	CASSIEGLGKLFF
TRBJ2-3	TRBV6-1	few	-	TGTGCCAGCAGTGAAGGGGGACACACAGATACGCAGTATTTT	CASSEGGHTDTQYF
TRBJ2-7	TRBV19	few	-	TGTGCCAGTAGTGAAGGAACCGCGGTTTCCTACGAGCAGTACTTC	CASSEGTAVSYEQYF